The next 27 T cell receptor beta chains were all read from a single sample in a study of blood T cell repertoires in COVID-19 (dated by TCRdb to about 2020). Library creation used the immunoSEQ multiplex PCR assay. Entries here come from immuneACCESS through TCRdb and include only in-frame sequences with V and J called. Some clones fail to appear in such tables; in the studies checked, an unresolved V gene covers under half of the shortfall, and the cause of the remainder is unknown. The sample table contains about 200,000 clones; only one count was recorded for about nine tenths of them. Roughly 2.2% of the sample lies in the top ten. Sequenced sample: peripheral blood. The receptors originated from a woman in her forties or fifties with acute or convalescent COVID-19.

The chain has TRBV4-3 and TRBJ2-1, with a tentative D call TRBD2 (5 bases). The CDR3 runs to 16 residues. Trimming pared 1 base from V and 0 bases from J, leaving 10 bases between. Germline V gene lookup returns CDR1 LGHNA and CDR2 YSLEER. CDR3 sequence: CASSQVLGSSYNEQFF. CDR3 nucleotides: TGCGCCAGCAGCCAAGTTCTAGGGAGCTCCTACAATGAGCAGTTCTTC.

The chain employs TRBV19 and TRBJ1-6, with no clear D. This CDR3 has 16 amino acids. The ends were cut back, 5 bases at V and 0 bases at J, with 11 bases in the middle. CDR1 LNHDA and CDR2 SQIVND come from the germline V gene (reference sequence). CDR3 DNA sequence: TGTGCCAGTAGTTTAGGGCAGCGCTCCTATAATTCACCCCTCCACTTT. Translating it yields CASSLGQRSYNSPLHF.

This chain links TRBV6-4 with TRBJ1-4, with 9 bases matching TRBD1. The CDR3 covers 14 residues. The trim removed 6 bases at V and 8 bases at J, leaving 7 bases unmatched. CDR1 is MRHNA, CDR2 SNTAGT, per germline. The CDR3 DNA is TGTGCCAGCAGCGAAACAGGGGGCGGAGAAAAACTGTTTTTT. Translation: CASSETGGGEKLFF.

This clone was seen a handful of times. The rearrangement joins TRBV27 to TRBJ2-7, with 7 bases that match TRBD1. CDR3 length: 13 residues. V lost 8 bases to trimming and J lost 1 base; unmatched junction nucleotides: 5. Germline CDR1 reads MNHEY; CDR2 reads SMNVEV (reference sequence). For the CDR3, the DNA is TGTGCCAGCCGCCAACAGGGGTCCTACGAGCAGTACTTC. Translation: CASRQQGSYEQYF.

This clone occurred a few times. The J gene is TRBJ1-2, the V gene TRBV10-3; 9 bases align to TRBD1. This CDR3 is 13 amino acids long. V shed 6 bases and J 7 bases; nucleotides not matched to a gene: 6. Germline-derived CDR1 and CDR2 are ENHRY and SYGVKD. CDR3 sequence: CAIRGQGPLGYTF. The CDR3 region has the DNA TGTGCCATCAGGGGACAGGGACCTCTTGGCTACACCTTC.

The J gene is TRBJ2-7, the V gene TRBV30, with TRBD2 matching 7 bases. Germline V gene data show CDR1 as GTSNPN and CDR2 as SVGIG (reference sequence). The CDR3 runs 13 residues. Germline trimming cut 3 bases from V and 3 bases from J; bases unmatched to any gene: 5. The chain's CDR3 is CAWRPLAVYEQYF. The DNA for the CDR3 is TGTGCCTGGAGACCTCTAGCGGTCTACGAGCAGTACTTC.

The chain has TRBV5-6 and TRBJ1-3; TRBD1 matches 7 bases. The V segment lost 2 bases and the J segment 6 bases; nucleotides outside the gene matches: 2. The CDR3 contains 13 residues. Germline V gene data show CDR1 as SGHDT and CDR2 as YYEEEE. DNA of the CDR3: TGTGCCAGCAGCTTAGGACAGGAAAACACCATATATTTT. Translation: CASSLGQENTIYF.

The gene calls are TRBV30 and TRBJ2-3; TRBD1 is a possible D gene (6 bases). The V end was cut by 5 bases, the J end by 3 bases, with 21 bases between. Per germline, CDR1 GTSNPN and CDR2 SVGIG (reference sequence). This CDR3 is built from 16 residues. The CDR3 reads CAWAPRGQIFTDTQYF. As DNA, the CDR3 is TGTGCCTGGGCCCCCCGAGGACAGATCTTTACAGATACGCAGTATTTT.

Only a few counts were recorded for this clone. The chain uses TRBV24-1 and TRBJ2-1, with TRBD2 identical over 9 bases. The germline CDR1 and CDR2 sequences are KGHDR and SFDVKD. The CDR3 extends over 14 amino acids. The ends lost 5 bases at V and 10 bases at J; junction bases unmatched: 8. Written as DNA, the CDR3 is TGTGCCACCAGTGGGACTAGCGTCACGGGGGAGCAGTTCTTC. Translated: CATSGTSVTGEQFF.

The chain is built from TRBV7-2 and TRBJ2-1; 11 bases line up with TRBD2. The V segment lost 5 bases and the J segment 7 bases; nucleotides outside the gene matches: 4. Germline V CDR1 and CDR2: SGHTA, FQGNSA. The CDR3 extends over 14 amino acids. The CDR3 nucleotides are TGTGCCAGCAGCGCCGGGACTAGCGGTAATGAGCAGTTCTTC. Translation gives CASSAGTSGNEQFF. Full variable domain (remainder filled in from reference TRBV7-2 and TRBJ2-1): GAGVSQSPSNKVTEKGKDVELRCDPISGHTALYWYRQSLGQGLEFLIYFQGNSAPDKSGLPSDRFSAERTGGSVSTLTIQRTQQEDSAVYLCASSAGTSGNEQFFGPGTRLTVL.

The V gene is TRBV7-9, the J gene TRBJ1-1; 8 positions match TRBD1. CDR1 is SEHNR, CDR2 FQNEAQ, per germline (reference sequence). After removal of 4 bases from V and 10 bases from J, the junction contained 2 bases not matched to a gene. The CDR3 covers 11 residues. In DNA form, the CDR3 reads TGTGCCAGCAGCTGGACAGGGACAGCTTTCTTT. Protein: CASSWTGTAFF. Full variable domain (remainder filled in from reference TRBV7-9 and TRBJ1-1): DTGVSQNPRHKITKRGQNVTFRCDPISEHNRLYWYRQTLGQGPEFLTYFQNEAQLEKSRLLSDRFSAERPKGSFSTLEIQRTEQGDSAMYLCASSWTGTAFFGQGTRLTVV.

The rearrangement links TRBV3-1 (or the pseudogene TRBV3-2) to TRBJ1-1; 10 bases match TRBD1. The CDR3 covers 15 residues. V was clipped by 2 bases and J by 6 bases; unmatched bases: 6. CDR1 is LGHDT, CDR2 YNNKEL, per germline (reference sequence). The CDR3 region has the DNA TGTGCCAGCAGCCAACCGGACAGGGGGAAGGCTGAAGCTTTCTTT. It specifies CASSQPDRGKAEAFF.

This chain uses TRBV6-1 with TRBJ1-2; 8 bases align to TRBD1. This CDR3 comprises 13 residues. The ends lost 3 bases at V and 8 bases at J; junction bases unmatched: 5. Per germline, CDR1 MNHNS and CDR2 SASEGT. The CDR3 DNA reads TGTGCCAGCAGTGACGGACAGGGTTTAGGCTACACCTTC. This codes for CASSDGQGLGYTF.

The chain recombines TRBV7-2 with TRBJ1-5; a possible D gene is TRBD1 (5 bases). This CDR3 contains 18 residues. Trimming cost V 1 base and J 0 bases, with 16 bases left between them. Germline CDR1 and CDR2: SGHTA and FQGNSA. The CDR3: CASSLEPTGFYSNQPQHF. CDR3 DNA sequence: TGTGCCAGCAGCTTAGAACCCACAGGTTTTTATAGCAATCAGCCCCAGCATTTT.

The gene calls are TRBV2 and TRBJ2-1; 10 positions agree with TRBD2. Germline assignment: CDR1 SNHLY and CDR2 FYNNEI. The CDR3 has 16 amino acids. With V trimmed by 7 bases and J by 0 bases, 6 bases remained unmatched. The CDR3 here is CASTTGLALSYNEQFF. The CDR3 nucleotides read TGTGCCAGCACCACGGGACTAGCGCTCTCCTACAATGAGCAGTTCTTC.

V and J are TRBV10-3 and TRBJ2-7; 7 nucleotides align to TRBD1. Germline V gives CDR1 ENHRY, CDR2 SYGVKD. The CDR3 runs to 14 residues. The V segment lost 10 bases and the J segment 4 bases; nucleotides outside the gene matches: 13. The CDR3 DNA reads as TGTGCCAGTGGAGAGACAGGGCTAGAATACGAGCAGTACTTC. Its translation is CASGETGLEYEQYF.

The chain carries TRBV5-6 and TRBJ2-7, with D maybe TRBD2 (5 bases). The CDR3 runs to 13 residues. Trimming left V 2 bases short and J 3 bases short, with 9 bases between. Germline CDR1 SGHDT, CDR2 YYEEEE. The DNA of the CDR3 is TGTGCCAGCAGCTTCAACCGGGGCTACGAGCAGTACTTC. Its protein product is CASSFNRGYEQYF.

This chain uses TRBV6-5 with TRBJ2-7, with 7 positions matching TRBD1. The CDR3 length is 13 residues. Germline CDR1 reads MNHEY; CDR2 reads SVGAGI. After removal of 5 bases from V and 1 base from J, the junction contained 2 bases not matched to a gene. The CDR3: CASSRTGSYEQYF. Here the CDR3 DNA reads TGTGCCAGCAGTAGGACAGGTTCCTACGAGCAGTACTTC.

This clone was seen once. The V gene is TRBV7-2, the J gene TRBJ1-1, with D hard to call. Trimming stripped 3 bases from V and 0 bases from J, with 5 bases between. Germline loops: CDR1 SGHTA, CDR2 FQGNSA. The CDR3 sequence is 13 residues long. CDR3 nucleotide sequence: TGTGCCAGCAGCTTCCCTATGAACACTGAAGCTTTCTTT. Residues: CASSFPMNTEAFF.

The rearrangement links TRBV6-6 to TRBJ2-5; 7 nucleotides agree with TRBD2. The CDR3 is 16 residues long. Trimming cost V 6 bases and J 0 bases; bases outside gene matches: 10. The germline gives CDR1 MNHNY, CDR2 SVGAGI (reference sequence). The CDR3 loop is CASSQSSGSYQETQYF. CDR3 sequence (DNA): TGTGCCAGCAGCCAATCTAGCGGAAGCTACCAAGAGACCCAGTACTTC.

This clone is a singleton in its sample. The genes are TRBV10-3 and TRBJ1-2; D is possibly TRBD1 (5 bases). This CDR3 has 17 residues. Looked up from germline, CDR1 is ENHRY and CDR2 is SYGVKD. Trimming cost V 10 bases and J 0 bases, with 24 bases left between them. DNA for the CDR3: TGTGCCAGTTTGGGCTCGGGGGGAGACAGCGCTAACTATGGCTACACCTTC. This gives the protein CASLGSGGDSANYGYTF.

The rearrangement links TRBV7-2 to TRBJ2-5; 9 nucleotides match TRBD2. After removal of 0 bases from V and 3 bases from J, the junction contained 14 bases not matched to a gene. The CDR3 consists of 19 residues. CDR1 SGHTA and CDR2 FQGNSA come from the germline V gene. CDR3: CASSLARAMSRGGKETQYF. The DNA for the CDR3 is TGTGCCAGCAGCTTAGCGCGAGCTATGTCGCGGGGGGGGAAAGAGACCCAGTACTTC.

This chain connects TRBV5-4 to TRBJ1-2, with D unclear. Germline loops: CDR1 SGHNT, CDR2 YYREEE (reference sequence). This CDR3 contains 16 residues. V shed 3 bases and J shed 0 bases, with 15 bases lying between them. CDR3 loop: CASSSPNGRSNYGYTF. In nucleotides, the CDR3 is TGTGCCAGCAGCTCCCCCAACGGTCGATCTAACTATGGCTACACCTTC.

The CDR3 nucleotides are TGTGCCATTGGGGACCAGGGGAATGAAAAACTGTTTTTT. It translates to CAIGDQGNEKLFF. The gene calls are TRBV10-3 and TRBJ1-4, with TRBD1 as a possible D gene (6 bases). Germline CDR1 ENHRY, CDR2 SYGVKD. CDR3 length: 13 residues. With 9 bases removed from V and 5 bases from J, the gap between germline ends came to 13 bases.

In this sample, this clone turned up a few times. The chain has TRBV7-2 and TRBJ1-1; no clear D. Trimming pared 6 bases from V and 1 base from J, leaving 6 bases between. The CDR3 totals 12 residues. The V gene's germline CDR1 is SGHTA and CDR2 FQGNSA. The CDR3 coding sequence is TGTGCCAGCAGGAGACAGAACACTGAAGCTTTCTTT. As protein: CASRRQNTEAFF.

The V and J genes are TRBV19 and TRBJ1-2, with TRBD1 identical over 8 bases. Germline-derived CDR1 and CDR2 are LNHDA and SQIVND (reference sequence). J gave up 4 bases and V 2 bases, and 9 bases lay outside the gene matches. The CDR3 length is 16 residues. DNA for the CDR3: TGTGCCAGTAGTATACCCCGGACAGGGAGTAGCTATGGCTACACCTTC. Translation: CASSIPRTGSSYGYTF.

CDR3 DNA: TGTGCCAGCTCACCGCTTCAGGGGGTGAACAATGAGCAGTTCTTC. Translated, it gives CASSPLQGVNNEQFF. The chain recombines TRBV18 with TRBJ2-1; 7 bases agree with TRBD1. The CDR3 is 15 amino acids. Germline loops: CDR1 KGHSH, CDR2 LQKENI. Losses at the gene ends were 3 bases for V and 5 bases for J; bases not matched to a gene: 7. Full variable domain (rest looked up from reference TRBV18 and TRBJ2-1): NAGVMQNPRHLVRRRGQEARLRCSPMKGHSHVYWYRQLPEEGLKFMVYLQKENIIDESGMPKERFSAEFPKEGPSILRIQQVVRGDSAAYFCASSPLQGVNNEQFFGPGTRLTVL.